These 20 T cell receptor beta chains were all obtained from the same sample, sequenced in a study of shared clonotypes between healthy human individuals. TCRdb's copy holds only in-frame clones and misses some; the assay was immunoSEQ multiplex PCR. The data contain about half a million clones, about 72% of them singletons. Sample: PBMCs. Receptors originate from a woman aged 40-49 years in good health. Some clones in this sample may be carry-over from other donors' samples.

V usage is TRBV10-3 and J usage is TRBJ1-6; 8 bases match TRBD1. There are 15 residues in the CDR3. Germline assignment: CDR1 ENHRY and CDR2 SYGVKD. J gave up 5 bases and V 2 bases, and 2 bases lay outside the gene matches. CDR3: CAISEGTGDNSPLHF. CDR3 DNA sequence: TGTGCCATCAGTGAGGGGACAGGCGATAATTCACCCCTCCACTTT.

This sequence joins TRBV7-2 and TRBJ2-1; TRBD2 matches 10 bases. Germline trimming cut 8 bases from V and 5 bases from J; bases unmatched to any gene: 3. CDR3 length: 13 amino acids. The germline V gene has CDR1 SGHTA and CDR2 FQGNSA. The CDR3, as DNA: TGTGCCAGCGGCCTAGCGGGGGACAATGAGCAGTTCTTC. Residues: CASGLAGDNEQFF.

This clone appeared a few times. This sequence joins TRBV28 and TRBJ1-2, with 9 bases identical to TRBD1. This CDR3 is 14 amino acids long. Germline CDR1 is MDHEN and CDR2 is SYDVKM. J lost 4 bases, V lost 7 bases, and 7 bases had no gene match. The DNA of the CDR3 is TGTGCCAGCAACCTGGCGGGACAGGGCTATGGCTACACCTTC. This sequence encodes CASNLAGQGYGYTF.

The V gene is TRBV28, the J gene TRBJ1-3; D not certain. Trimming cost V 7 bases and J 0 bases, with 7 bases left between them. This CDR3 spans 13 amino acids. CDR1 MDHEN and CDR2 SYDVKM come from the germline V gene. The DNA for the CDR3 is TGTGCCAGCACTCGGCCCTCTGGAAACACCATATATTTT. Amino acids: CASTRPSGNTIYF.

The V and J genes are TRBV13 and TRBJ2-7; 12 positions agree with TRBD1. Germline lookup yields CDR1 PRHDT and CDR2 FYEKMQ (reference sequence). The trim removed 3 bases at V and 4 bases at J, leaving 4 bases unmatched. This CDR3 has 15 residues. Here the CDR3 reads CASSFPGQGAYEQYF. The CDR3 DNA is TGTGCCAGCAGCTTCCCGGGACAGGGGGCTTACGAGCAGTACTTC.

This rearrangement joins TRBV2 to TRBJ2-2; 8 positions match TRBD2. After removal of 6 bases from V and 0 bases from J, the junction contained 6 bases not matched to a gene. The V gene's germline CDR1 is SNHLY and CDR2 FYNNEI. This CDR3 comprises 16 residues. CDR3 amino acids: CASRWSGSANTGELFF. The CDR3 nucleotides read TGTGCCAGCAGATGGAGCGGGAGTGCGAACACCGGGGAGCTGTTTTTT. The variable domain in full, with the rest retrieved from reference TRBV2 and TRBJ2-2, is EPEVTQTPSHQVTQMGQEVILRCVPISNHLYFYWYRQILGQKVEFLVSFYNNEISEKSEIFDDQFSVERPDGSNFTLKIRSTKLEDSAMYFCASRWSGSANTGELFFGEGSRLTVL.

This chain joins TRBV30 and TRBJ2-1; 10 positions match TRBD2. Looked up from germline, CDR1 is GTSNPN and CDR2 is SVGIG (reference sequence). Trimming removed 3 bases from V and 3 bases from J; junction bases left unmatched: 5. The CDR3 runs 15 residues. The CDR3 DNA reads TGTGCCTGGAGAGAAGCGGGAGGGGACTACAATGAGCAGTTCTTC. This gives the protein CAWREAGGDYNEQFF.

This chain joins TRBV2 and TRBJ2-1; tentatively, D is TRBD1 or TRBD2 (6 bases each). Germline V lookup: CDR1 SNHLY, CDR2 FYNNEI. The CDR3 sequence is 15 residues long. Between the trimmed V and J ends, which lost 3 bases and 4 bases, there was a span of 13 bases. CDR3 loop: CASSEFQGGYNEQFF. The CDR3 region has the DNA TGTGCCAGCAGTGAGTTCCAAGGGGGGTACAATGAGCAGTTCTTC.

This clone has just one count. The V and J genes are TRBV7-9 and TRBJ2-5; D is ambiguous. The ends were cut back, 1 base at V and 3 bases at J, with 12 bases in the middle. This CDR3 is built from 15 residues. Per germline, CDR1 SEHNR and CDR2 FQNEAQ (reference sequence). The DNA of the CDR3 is TGTGCCAGCAGCTTAGGGGTGGGTGGTGAAGAGACCCAGTACTTC. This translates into CASSLGVGGEETQYF.

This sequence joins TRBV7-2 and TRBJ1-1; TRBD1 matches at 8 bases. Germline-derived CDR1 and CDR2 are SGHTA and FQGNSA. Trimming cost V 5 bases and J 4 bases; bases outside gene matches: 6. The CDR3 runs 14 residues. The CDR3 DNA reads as TGTGCCAGCAGCCCCCGGACAGGGATCACTGAAGCTTTCTTT. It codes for CASSPRTGITEAFF. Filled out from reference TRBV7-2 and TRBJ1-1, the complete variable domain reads GAGVSQSPSNKVTEKGKDVELRCDPISGHTALYWYRQSLGQGLEFLIYFQGNSAPDKSGLPSDRFSAERTGGSVSTLTIQRTQQEDSAVYLCASSPRTGITEAFFGQGTRLTVV.

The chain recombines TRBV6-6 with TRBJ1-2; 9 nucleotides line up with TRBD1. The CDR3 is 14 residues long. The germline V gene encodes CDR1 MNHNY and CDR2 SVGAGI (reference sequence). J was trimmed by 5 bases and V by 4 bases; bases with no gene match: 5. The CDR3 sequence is CASSFRDRDYGYTF. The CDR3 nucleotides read TGTGCCAGCAGTTTCCGGGACAGGGATTATGGCTACACCTTC.

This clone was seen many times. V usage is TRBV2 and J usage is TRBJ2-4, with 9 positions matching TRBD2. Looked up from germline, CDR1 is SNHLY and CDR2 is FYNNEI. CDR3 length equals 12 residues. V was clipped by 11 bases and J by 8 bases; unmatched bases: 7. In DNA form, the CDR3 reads TGTGCCGGGACTAGCCGGAGGGACATTCAGTACTTC. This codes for CAGTSRRDIQYF. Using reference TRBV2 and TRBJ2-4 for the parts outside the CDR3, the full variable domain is EPEVTQTPSHQVTQMGQEVILRCVPISNHLYFYWYRQILGQKVEFLVSFYNNEISEKSEIFDDQFSVERPDGSNFTLKIRSTKLEDSAMYFCAGTSRRDIQYFGAGTRLSVL.

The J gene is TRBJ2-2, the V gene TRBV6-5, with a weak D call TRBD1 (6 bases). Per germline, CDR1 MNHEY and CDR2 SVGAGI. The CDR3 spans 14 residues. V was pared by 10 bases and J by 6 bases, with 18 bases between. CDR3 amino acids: CATSRGFGSGELFF. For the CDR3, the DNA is TGTGCCACCAGCAGGGGTTTTGGGTCCGGGGAGCTGTTTTTT.

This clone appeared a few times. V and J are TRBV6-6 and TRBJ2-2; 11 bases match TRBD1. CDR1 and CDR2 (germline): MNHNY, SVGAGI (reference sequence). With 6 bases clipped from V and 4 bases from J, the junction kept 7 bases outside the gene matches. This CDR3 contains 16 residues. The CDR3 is CASSSGTGGSTGELFF. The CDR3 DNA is TGTGCCAGCAGCTCCGGGACAGGGGGTAGCACCGGGGAGCTGTTTTTT.

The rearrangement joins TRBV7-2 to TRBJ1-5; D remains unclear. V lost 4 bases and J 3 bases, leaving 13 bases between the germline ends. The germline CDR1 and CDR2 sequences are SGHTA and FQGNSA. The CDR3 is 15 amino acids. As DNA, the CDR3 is TGTGCCAGCAGCTCCTCAGGCGCCCACAATCAGCCCCAGCATTTT. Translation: CASSSSGAHNQPQHF.

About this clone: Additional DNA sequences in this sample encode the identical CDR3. The CDR3 coding sequence is TGTGCCAGCAGCCTTAGGACTAGCGGGTACGAGCAGTACTTC. Protein sequence: CASSLRTSGYEQYF. This rearrangement joins TRBV7-2 to TRBJ2-7; 11 positions match TRBD2. The CDR3 is 14 residues long. Germline V gene lookup returns CDR1 SGHTA and CDR2 FQGNSA. Trimming cost V 5 bases and J 4 bases; bases outside gene matches: 4.

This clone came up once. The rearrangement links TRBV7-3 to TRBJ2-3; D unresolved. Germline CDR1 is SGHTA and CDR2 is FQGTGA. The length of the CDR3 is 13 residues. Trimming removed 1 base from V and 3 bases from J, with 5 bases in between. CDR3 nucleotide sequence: TGTGCCAGCAGCTTAATAGGGACAGATACGCAGTATTTT. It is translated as CASSLIGTDTQYF.

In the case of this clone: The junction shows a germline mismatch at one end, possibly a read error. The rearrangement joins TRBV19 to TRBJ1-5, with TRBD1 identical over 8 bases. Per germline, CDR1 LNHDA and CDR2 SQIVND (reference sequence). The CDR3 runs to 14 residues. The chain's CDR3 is CASSVAGGNQPQHF. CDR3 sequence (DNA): TGTGCCAGTAGTGTGGCAGGGGGCAACCAGCCCCAGCATTTT.

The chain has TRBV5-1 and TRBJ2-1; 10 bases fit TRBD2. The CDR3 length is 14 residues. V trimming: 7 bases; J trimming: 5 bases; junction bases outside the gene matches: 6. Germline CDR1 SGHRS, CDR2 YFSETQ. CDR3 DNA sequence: TGCGCCAGCGCCCTAGCGGGAGTCGACAATGAGCAGTTCTTC. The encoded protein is CASALAGVDNEQFF.

The CDR3 sequence is CASSGPTGNTYEQYF. In nucleotides, the CDR3 is TGTGCCAGCAGTGGCCCGACCGGGAATACCTACGAGCAGTACTTC. This rearrangement joins TRBV7-6 to TRBJ2-7; D is possibly TRBD2 (5 bases). CDR3 size: 15 residues. The V end lost 6 bases, the J end lost 2 bases, and 17 bases lay between the germline ends. Germline values: CDR1 SGHVS, CDR2 FNYEAQ.